This T cell receptor (beta chain) was sequenced for a study of blood T cells in healthy people across ages. General observations from the study: Observed TCR beta diversity per million T cells went down as age went up. This fall followed a roughly linear course with age. There were more naive CD4+ cells and higher diversity in long-lived donors than in aged donors.

This CDR3 is built from 14 residues. Germline V gives CDR1 SNHLY, CDR2 FYNNEI. V dropped 3 bases and J dropped 4 bases, with 13 bases sitting between them. To note about this clonotype: Its antigen remains unknown.

The use of a sample-barcoded 5' primer and a J-beta primer mix characterized a second PCR of roughly 6 to 11 cycles. Every cDNA molecule bore a tag from a template-switch adaptor containing 12 random nucleotides. MiXCR, applied by TCRdb to the 5' RACE reads, yields one record per CDR3 protein. The table records about 1.4 million distinct CDR3 sequences, roughly 64% of them present only once. The clonotype comes from a man aged 18 to 30 in good health. The genes are TRBV2 and TRBJ2-7; D gene uncertain. Specimen: blood. For the CDR3, the DNA is TGTGCCAGCAGTGAGGCCAGTTTGTGGTACGAGCAGTACTTC. Translated: CASSEASLWYEQYF.